The 29 T cell receptor beta chains in this list originate from one sample, sequenced in a study of CD8 T cells in ankylosing spondylitis. TCRdb reprocessed the 5' RACE reads via MiXCR and lists one record per CDR3 protein. The sample has approximately 300,000 distinct CDR3 sequences, 15% to 20% seen once; the top ten hold around 7.8%. The sequencing sample was made of blood, either unsorted or a sorted T cell fraction (not recorded which). All receptors come from a male donor with ankylosing spondylitis or in good health (not recorded which).

This clonotype occurred a few times. This chain connects TRBV28 to TRBJ2-3; TRBD1 is a possible D gene (6 bases). This CDR3 contains 14 residues. Germline-derived CDR1 and CDR2 are MDHEN and SYDVKM. V was trimmed by 6 bases and J by 5 bases, leaving 15 bases between them. CDR3 in DNA: TGTGCCAGCAGGACTCCCATAGGGGGAGATACGCAGTATTTT. Its translation: CASRTPIGGDTQYF. The full variable domain, with the rest looked up from reference TRBV28 and TRBJ2-3, is DVKVTQSSRYLVKRTGEKVFLECVQDMDHENMFWYRQDPGLGLRLIYFSYDVKMKEKGDIPEGYSVSREKKERFSLILESASTNQTSMYLCASRTPIGGDTQYFGPGTRLTVL.

At least ten counts were recorded for this clonotype. V and J are TRBV15 and TRBJ2-1; a possible D gene is TRBD2 (6 bases). CDR1 is LNHNV and CDR2 is YYDKDF in the germline V gene (reference sequence). This CDR3 region has 17 residues. V was clipped by 0 bases and J by 4 bases, with 16 bases between them. The CDR3 nucleotides read TGTGCCACCAGCAGAGAATCCGCGGGGAATTCATACAATGAGCAGTTCTTC. It encodes CATSRESAGNSYNEQFF. Together with reference TRBV15 and TRBJ2-1, the CDR3 gives the full variable domain: DAMVIQNPRYQVTQFGKPVTLSCSQTLNHNVMYWYQQKSSQAPKLLFHYYDKDFNNEADTPDNFQSRRPNTSFCFLDIRSPGLGDTAMYLCATSRESAGNSYNEQFFGPGTRLTVL.

This clonotype has just a few counts. V and J are TRBV5-6 and TRBJ2-5, with 8 bases aligning to TRBD2. The germline V gene encodes CDR1 SGHDT and CDR2 YYEEEE. The CDR3 contains 16 residues. V was clipped by 0 bases and J by 0 bases; unmatched bases: 4. CDR3 in amino acids: CASSLEASGYQETQYF. For the CDR3, the DNA is TGTGCCAGCAGCTTGGAGGCTAGCGGGTACCAAGAGACCCAGTACTTC.

The gene calls are TRBV15 and TRBJ2-1; 7 positions match TRBD1. The CDR3 covers 15 residues. Germline V gene lookup returns CDR1 LNHNV and CDR2 YYDKDF (reference sequence). J gave up 6 bases and V 2 bases, and 7 bases lay outside the gene matches. CDR3 nucleotides: TGTGCCACCAGCAGATCCACAGGGGTTAGCAATGAGCAGTTCTTC. Translation: CATSRSTGVSNEQFF.

This clonotype was found many times. The chain combines TRBV12-3 or TRBV12-4 with TRBJ2-5; 8 positions match TRBD1. V was clipped by 2 bases and J by 4 bases; unmatched bases: 6. The CDR3 has 15 residues. This CDR3 reads CASSLKAGGGETQYF. The DNA of the CDR3 is TGTGCCAGCAGTTTAAAGGCAGGGGGCGGAGAGACCCAGTACTTC.

This clonotype occurred a few times. The chain uses TRBV5-1 and TRBJ2-3; D may be TRBD1 or TRBD2 (5 bases each). Trimming shortened V by 4 bases and J by 2 bases, and 14 bases separated the two germline ends. The germline gives CDR1 SGHRS, CDR2 YFSETQ. The CDR3 loop spans 15 amino acids. CDR3 DNA: TGCGCCAGCAGCCGGGACGGGGCGTCCACAGATACGCAGTATTTT. Protein sequence: CASSRDGASTDTQYF.

The chain links TRBV9 to TRBJ1-4; TRBD1 aligns across 7 bases. The J segment lost 8 bases and the V segment lost 4 bases, leaving 8 bases of the junction unmatched. The CDR3 runs to 14 residues. Germline V gene data show CDR1 as SGDLS and CDR2 as YYNGEE. The CDR3 sequence is CASSPGTAQEKLFF. The CDR3 region has the DNA TGTGCCAGCAGCCCTGGGACAGCGCAAGAAAAACTGTTTTTT.

The CDR3 protein is CASAIGINSPLHF. CDR3 bases: TGCGCCAGCGCCATCGGGATAAATTCACCCCTCCACTTT. J is TRBJ1-6 and V is TRBV5-1; D not certain. Germline CDR1 reads SGHRS; CDR2 reads YFSETQ. The CDR3 runs 13 residues. Trimming took 7 bases from V and 7 from J, leaving 12 bases between them. The complete variable domain, with remaining parts taken from reference TRBV5-1 and TRBJ1-6, reads KAGVTQTPRYLIKTRGQQVTLSCSPISGHRSVSWYQQTPGQGLQFLFEYFSETQRNKGNFPGRFSGRQFSNSRSEMNVSTLELGDSALYLCASAIGINSPLHFGNGTRLTVT.

This clonotype was picked up a small number of times. This chain uses TRBV3-1 with TRBJ1-1, with D uncertain. Deletions cut 4 bases from V and 1 base from J, with 10 bases between. The CDR3 has 14 amino acids. Germline CDR1 reads LGHDT; CDR2 reads YNNKEL (reference sequence). The CDR3, as DNA: TGTGCCAGCAGCCTATCGGACGGGAACACTGAAGCTTTCTTT. Amino acids: CASSLSDGNTEAFF.

This clonotype was picked up a small number of times. The chain couples TRBV20-1 to TRBJ1-1; D is undetermined. Germline V gives CDR1 DFQATT, CDR2 SNEGSKA (reference sequence). V lost 3 bases and J 1 base, leaving 9 bases between the germline ends. CDR3 size: 13 residues. CDR3 bases: TGCAGTGCTAGTGGTATAGCGAACACTGAAGCTTTCTTT. It translates to CSASGIANTEAFF.

The chain couples TRBV6-5 to TRBJ2-5; 7 bases are shared with TRBD1. The CDR3 runs to 14 residues. Germline V gene data show CDR1 as MNHEY and CDR2 as SVGAGI. The V and J ends lost 0 bases and 9 bases, in that order; junction bases with no gene match: 7. CDR3 sequence reads: CASSYSANTGAQYF. CDR3 in DNA: TGTGCCAGCAGTTACTCAGCAAACACAGGGGCCCAGTACTTC.

V and J are TRBV12-3 or TRBV12-4 and TRBJ2-5, with D maybe TRBD2 (6 bases). Between the trimmed V and J ends, which lost 5 bases and 4 bases, there was a span of 17 bases. This CDR3 has 15 residues. CDR3 loop: CASSRLGGGGETQYF. In nucleotides, the CDR3 is TGTGCCAGCAGTAGACTCGGTGGGGGAGGAGAGACCCAGTACTTC.

This clonotype was seen more than once but under ten times. DNA for the CDR3: TGTGCCAGCAGCTCCCCCGGTGAGGGGGCAGCCCAGTACTTC. Protein sequence: CASSSPGEGAAQYF. The V call is TRBV28, the J call TRBJ2-5, with 7 nucleotides matching TRBD1. Trimming took 6 bases from V and 9 from J; bases not matched to a gene: 13. This CDR3 spans 14 amino acids. The germline V gene encodes CDR1 MDHEN and CDR2 SYDVKM.

This clonotype was seen just once. The V gene is TRBV24-1, the J gene TRBJ2-3, with unresolved D. The length of the CDR3 is 15 residues. Between the trimmed V and J ends, which lost 3 bases and 5 bases, there was a span of 14 bases. CDR1 and CDR2 (germline): KGHDR, SFDVKD. The CDR3 DNA is TGTGCCACCAGTGATAACGCAGGAGCTTTAGATACGCAGTATTTT. Protein product: CATSDNAGALDTQYF.

The V gene is TRBV5-1, the J gene TRBJ2-5, with D perhaps matching TRBD1 (6 bases). Trimming took 5 bases from V and 5 from J, leaving 19 bases between them. This CDR3 spans 15 amino acids. The germline CDR1 and CDR2 sequences are SGHRS and YFSETQ. The CDR3 spells CASSLTTGRGETQYF. In nucleotides, the CDR3 is TGCGCCAGCAGTCTTACCACAGGGAGAGGGGAGACCCAGTACTTC.

The chain has TRBV20-1 and TRBJ1-1; D perhaps matches TRBD1 (6 bases). V was pared by 1 base and J by 1 base, with 13 bases between. Per the germline V gene, CDR1 is DFQATT and CDR2 is SNEGSKA (reference sequence). This CDR3 has 15 amino acids. The CDR3 coding sequence is TGCAGTGCTAGAGGGAACGCAGGGGAGAACACTGAAGCTTTCTTT. Protein: CSARGNAGENTEAFF.

This rearrangement joins TRBV5-4 to TRBJ2-1, with D possibly TRBD2 on 6 matching bases. Germline V gives CDR1 SGHNT, CDR2 YYREEE (reference sequence). There are 16 residues in the CDR3. Trimming removed 7 bases from V and 8 bases from J, with 25 bases in between. The CDR3 is CASGPRRRDLQYEQFF. CDR3 DNA sequence: TGTGCCAGCGGCCCCCGGCGGCGGGACTTACAGTATGAGCAGTTCTTC.

The rearrangement uses TRBV12-3 or TRBV12-4 and TRBJ2-2; D call uncertain. CDR3 length equals 13 residues. V was cut by 3 bases and J by 5 bases, with 7 bases left in between. The DNA of the CDR3 is TGTGCCAGCAGTTTGGTTCCTACCGGGGAGCTGTTTTTT. Its translation is CASSLVPTGELFF.

This rearrangement joins TRBV25-1 to TRBJ2-7; D assignment may be TRBD1 or TRBD2 (6 bases each). Germline CDR1 MGHDK, CDR2 SYGVNS. Trimming pared 6 bases from V and 0 bases from J, leaving 15 bases between. There are 15 residues in the CDR3. The CDR3 here is CASRCRGLDSYEQYV. CDR3 sequence (DNA): TGTGCCAGCAGGTGTCGGGGGCTAGACTCCTACGAGCAGTACGTC.

Remarks on this clonotype: One end of the junction is discordant with germline, which a read error may explain. The chain couples TRBV9 to TRBJ2-3, with 11 bases lining up with TRBD2. The CDR3 spans 18 residues. Germline CDR1 SGDLS, CDR2 YYNGEE. The chain's CDR3 is CASGVAGLADIYTDTQYF. In DNA, the CDR3 is TGTGCCAGCGGCGTTGCGGGACTAGCGGACATATACACAGATACGCAGTATTTT.

V gene TRBV9 combines with J gene TRBJ2-2; D ambiguous. CDR3 size: 15 residues. Between the trimmed V and J ends, which lost 0 bases and 0 bases, there was a span of 6 bases. The V gene's germline CDR1 is SGDLS and CDR2 YYNGEE. CDR3 sequence: CASSVAVANTGELFF. DNA for the CDR3: TGTGCCAGCAGCGTAGCAGTAGCGAACACCGGGGAGCTGTTTTTT.

The chain recombines TRBV12-3 or TRBV12-4 with TRBJ2-2, with 8 bases matching TRBD2. CDR3 length: 15 amino acids. J gave up 12 bases and V 6 bases, and 15 bases lay outside the gene matches. CDR3 sequence (DNA): TGTGCCAGCAGGCCCGGTGGAGGCGGGGGGCAAAAGCTGTTTTTT. This translates into CASRPGGGGGQKLFF.

This clonotype was detected ten times or more. The V gene is TRBV7-2, the J gene TRBJ2-7; 7 bases fit TRBD1. Germline trimming cut 5 bases from V and 1 base from J; bases unmatched to any gene: 5. CDR1 and CDR2 (germline): SGHTA, FQGNSA. The CDR3 runs 14 residues. CDR3 protein: CASSPRDRSYEQYV. CDR3 nucleotide sequence: TGTGCCAGCAGCCCTAGGGACAGATCCTACGAGCAGTACGTC.

This clonotype was detected a few times. The rearrangement uses TRBV20-1 and TRBJ1-2; 10 bases match TRBD1. V lost 4 bases to trimming and J lost 3 bases; unmatched junction nucleotides: 8. Germline V gives CDR1 DFQATT, CDR2 SNEGSKA (reference sequence). The CDR3 length is 15 residues. The CDR3 DNA reads TGCAGTGCTACCTCGGGACAGGGGTTTGACTATGGCTACACCTTC. This sequence encodes CSATSGQGFDYGYTF.

This clonotype was observed a few times. The genes are TRBV19 and TRBJ1-1; perhaps TRBD1 as D (6 bases). Looked up from germline, CDR1 is LNHDA and CDR2 is SQIVND (reference sequence). V lost 7 bases and J lost 2, with 17 bases in between. CDR3 length equals 15 residues. The chain's CDR3 is CASNPAFRGNTEAFF. Here the CDR3 DNA reads TGTGCCAGTAATCCGGCGTTCAGGGGAAACACTGAAGCTTTCTTT.

This clonotype was seen a few times. The chain's CDR3 is CASSLLRYTGELFF. CDR3 sequence (DNA): TGCGCCAGCAGCTTGCTGCGCTACACCGGGGAGCTGTTTTTT. This chain uses TRBV5-1 with TRBJ2-2; D remains ambiguous. Germline V gene lookup returns CDR1 SGHRS and CDR2 YFSETQ. The length of the CDR3 is 14 residues. Trimming left V 1 base short and J 3 bases short, with 7 bases between. Using reference TRBV5-1 and TRBJ2-2 for the parts outside the CDR3, the full variable domain is KAGVTQTPRYLIKTRGQQVTLSCSPISGHRSVSWYQQTPGQGLQFLFEYFSETQRNKGNFPGRFSGRQFSNSRSEMNVSTLELGDSALYLCASSLLRYTGELFFGEGSRLTVL.

This rearrangement joins TRBV5-5 to TRBJ2-5; no reliable D call. The germline V gene has CDR1 SGHKS and CDR2 YYEKEE (reference sequence). The ends were cut back, 4 bases at V and 2 bases at J, with 12 bases in the middle. The CDR3 is made up of 14 amino acids. The CDR3 DNA reads TGTGCCAGCAGCCCTGGAACGCCTCAAGAGACCCAGTACTTC. It is translated as CASSPGTPQETQYF. The entire variable domain, with the rest obtained from reference TRBV5-5 and TRBJ2-5, is as follows: DAGVTQSPTHLIKTRGQQVTLRCSPISGHKSVSWYQQVLGQGPQFIFQYYEKEERGRGNFPDRFSARQFPNYSSELNVNALLLGDSALYLCASSPGTPQETQYFGPGTRLLVL.

On this clonotype itself: Its ends do not fully match the called genes, so a read error is possible. The chain joins TRBV12-3 or TRBV12-4 to TRBJ2-3; D gene ambiguous. The CDR3 consists of 15 residues. CDR3 DNA sequence: TGTGCCAGCAGCTTAGGGTTAACAAGCACAGATACGCAGTATTTT. Translating it yields CASSLGLTSTDTQYF.

The CDR3 protein is CASSPPLNTGELFF. CDR3 sequence (DNA): TGTGCCAGCAGCCCCCCTCTGAACACCGGGGAGCTGTTTTTT. The rearrangement uses TRBV5-6 and TRBJ2-2; no firm D call. The length of the CDR3 is 14 residues. The germline CDR1 and CDR2 sequences are SGHDT and YYEEEE. V lost 4 bases, J lost 1 base, and 8 bases lay in between.